This T cell receptor beta chain originates from a study of T cells after yellow fever vaccination. TCRdb recomputed calls from the 5' RACE reads with MiXCR, one row per CDR3 protein. The data contain approximately 250,000 distinct CDR3 sequences, around 4.9% of them singletons. CDR1 is SEHNR and CDR2 is FQNEAQ in the germline V gene (reference sequence). The length of the CDR3 is 12 residues. V lost 6 bases, J lost 8 bases, and 13 bases lay in between. The chain couples TRBV7-9 to TRBJ1-2; TRBD1 might be the D (5 bases). The specimen comprised CD4+ T cells sorted from PBMCs, sampled on the day of the yellow fever booster vaccination. This clonotype originated in a man younger than 30 who received the YFV17D yellow fever vaccine. The CDR3 DNA reads as TGTGCCAGCAGTGACAGTCTTTTCGGCTACACCTTC. It encodes CASSDSLFGYTF. Drawing the rest from reference TRBV7-9 and TRBJ1-2, the complete variable domain is DTGVSQNPRHKITKRGQNVTFRCDPISEHNRLYWYRQTLGQGPEFLTYFQNEAQLEKSRLLSDRFSAERPKGSFSTLEIQRTEQGDSAMYLCASSDSLFGYTFGSGTRLTVV.